A few counts support the clone carrying this T cell receptor (beta chain). Its antigen is still unknown. The table came from immunoSEQ multiplex PCR; TCRdb's copy has only in-frame clones and leaves some out. In the table there are more than 100,000 clones, roughly 87% of which are singletons. This sample is part of a study of T cell responses to AZD1222 COVID-19 vaccine. Pooling covered second doses at about 4 or about 12 weeks. General study points: CD4 TCRs associated with vaccination spanned spike, dominating at 160-218 and 743-854.

V lost 0 bases, J lost 4 bases, and 1 base stayed unmatched. The CDR3 is made up of 14 amino acids. The V gene's germline CDR1 is KGHSY and CDR2 FQNENV. The sequencing used peripheral blood, collected 28 days after the second AZD1222 dose. This clonotype was sampled from an adult who received the AZD1222 COVID-19 vaccine. V is TRBV16 and J is TRBJ2-7; TRBD1 matches at 9 bases. As DNA, the CDR3 is TGTGCCAGCAGCCAATCGACAGGGGGTTACGAGCAGTACTTC. Amino acids: CASSQSTGGYEQYF.